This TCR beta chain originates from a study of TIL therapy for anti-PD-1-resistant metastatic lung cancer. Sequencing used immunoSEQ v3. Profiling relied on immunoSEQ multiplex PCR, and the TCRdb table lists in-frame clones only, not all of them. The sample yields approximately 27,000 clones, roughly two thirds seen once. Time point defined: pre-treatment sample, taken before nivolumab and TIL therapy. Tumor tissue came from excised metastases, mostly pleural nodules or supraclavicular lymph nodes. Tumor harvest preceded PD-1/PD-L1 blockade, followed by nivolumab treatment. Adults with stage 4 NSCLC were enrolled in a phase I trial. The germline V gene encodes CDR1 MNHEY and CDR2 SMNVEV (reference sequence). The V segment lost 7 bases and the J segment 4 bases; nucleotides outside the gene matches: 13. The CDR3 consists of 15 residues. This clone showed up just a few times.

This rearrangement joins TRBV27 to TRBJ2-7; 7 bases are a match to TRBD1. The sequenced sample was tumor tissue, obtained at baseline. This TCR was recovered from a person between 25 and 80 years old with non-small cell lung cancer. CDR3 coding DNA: TGTGCCAGCACCCTCGAGACGGGACAGCCTTACGAGCAGTACTTC. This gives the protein CASTLETGQPYEQYF.